This entry lists 27 T cell receptor beta chains sequenced from one sample in a study of cytomegalovirus exposure and HLA in healthy donors (dated by TCRdb to about 2017). The library was made by the immunoSEQ multiplex PCR assay. For the multiplex PCR, a mixture combining 60 forward primers for TCR Vbeta segments and 13 reverse primers for TCR Jbeta segments was used. Held by TCRdb, this immuneACCESS table contains in-frame sequences only and omits some clones. Under half of the omission traces to an unresolved V gene where checked; the cause of the rest is unknown. The sample has 200,000 to 250,000 clones on record, around 81% of them singletons. Together, the top ten hold about 7.3% of the sample. Sequenced material: PBMCs. These TCRs come from a woman aged 55-70 years in good health and CMV-seropositive.

V and J are TRBV30 and TRBJ2-5; D possibly corresponds to TRBD1 (5 bases). Germline V CDR1 and CDR2: GTSNPN, SVGIG (reference sequence). Trimming removed 4 bases from V and 2 bases from J, with 26 bases in between. The CDR3 is made up of 18 amino acids. In DNA form, the CDR3 reads TGTGCCTGGACCCCCGGAGTGTACAGAAGACAGAGGCAAGAGACCCAGTACTTC. This gives the protein CAWTPGVYRRQRQETQYF.

The chain combines TRBV5-1 with TRBJ1-4; the match to TRBD1 covers 7 bases. V lost 3 bases, J lost 8 bases, and 7 bases stayed unmatched. CDR1 is SGHRS, CDR2 YFSETQ, per germline. There are 14 residues in the CDR3. CDR3 sequence reads: CASSSDRLGEKLFF. DNA of the CDR3: TGCGCCAGCAGCTCGGACAGGTTGGGCGAAAAACTGTTTTTT.

A word on this clone: Other DNA sequences from this sample encode an identical CDR3 as well. This chain joins TRBV4-1 and TRBJ1-3, with 7 bases fitting TRBD1. CDR1 is MGHRA and CDR2 is YSYEKL in the germline V gene. The V gene end was trimmed by 3 bases and the J gene end by 4 bases; junction bases not matched to a gene: 9. The CDR3 consists of 16 residues. DNA of the CDR3: TGCGCCAGCAGCCAGGATTACGAGACAGGGGGAAACACCATATATTTT. This encodes CASSQDYETGGNTIYF.

A remark on this clone: This sample also contains other DNA sequences that code for the same CDR3. J is TRBJ2-2 and V is TRBV5-6; TRBD1 is a possible D gene (5 bases). Per germline, CDR1 SGHDT and CDR2 YYEEEE. This CDR3 has 13 residues. The ends were cut back, 5 bases at V and 5 bases at J, with 10 bases in the middle. CDR3: CASRGRRTGELFF. The CDR3 DNA reads as TGTGCCAGCAGGGGGCGCCGGACCGGGGAGCTGTTTTTT. The whole variable domain, filled in from reference TRBV5-6 and TRBJ2-2, reads DAGVTQSPTHLIKTRGQQVTLRCSPKSGHDTVSWYQQALGQGPQFIFQYYEEEERQRGNFPDRFSGHQFPNYSSELNVNALLLGDSALYLCASRGRRTGELFFGEGSRLTVL.

The V call is TRBV28, the J call TRBJ1-2; D is possibly TRBD1 (6 bases). This CDR3 has 14 residues. V lost 2 bases and J lost 8, with 15 bases in between. Germline values: CDR1 MDHEN, CDR2 SYDVKM. The CDR3 coding sequence is TGTGCCAGCAGTTTAACACAGGGCTTTTACGGCTACACCTTC. Its protein is CASSLTQGFYGYTF.

The chain recombines TRBV5-4 with TRBJ2-1; 7 bases align to TRBD2. This CDR3 has 16 amino acids. The V and J ends lost 3 bases and 5 bases, in that order; junction bases with no gene match: 11. Germline V CDR1 and CDR2: SGHNT, YYREEE (reference sequence). DNA for the CDR3: TGTGCCAGCAGCTCCCCTGAATCTGGGGGGGACAATGAGCAGTTCTTC. Protein product: CASSSPESGGDNEQFF.

The sample holds a few counts of this clone. The J gene is TRBJ2-5, the V gene TRBV9, with D maybe TRBD2 (6 bases). Trimming left V 0 bases short and J 11 bases short, with 17 bases between. This CDR3 is 14 amino acids long. CDR1 and CDR2 (germline): SGDLS, YYNGEE. The DNA of the CDR3 is TGTGCCAGCAGCGTAGACCCAATGGGAGGAGAGCAGTACTTC. Protein product: CASSVDPMGGEQYF.

The chain links TRBV18 to TRBJ2-3; tentative D call: TRBD1 (6 bases). Trimming removed 3 bases at V and 1 base at J, with 11 bases between. The CDR3 extends over 15 amino acids. Germline values: CDR1 KGHSH, CDR2 LQKENI. DNA of the CDR3: TGTGCCAGCTCACCGCCCAGGACAGGCACAGATACGCAGTATTTT. Translating gives CASSPPRTGTDTQYF.

Of note for this clone: One junction end does not reproduce the germline sequence, and a read error may be involved. The gene calls are TRBV7-9 and TRBJ2-7; D gene unclear. This CDR3 is 12 amino acids long. CDR1 SEHNR and CDR2 FQNEAQ come from the germline V gene (reference sequence). Here the CDR3 reads CSSSTSPYEQYF. In nucleotides, the CDR3 is TGTTCCAGCAGCACGAGTCCCTACGAGCAGTACTTC.

J is TRBJ2-1 and V is TRBV5-1, with D perhaps TRBD2 (5 bases). Germline V gene sequence: CDR1 SGHRS, CDR2 YFSETQ. V was pared by 3 bases and J by 4 bases, with 17 bases between. This CDR3 spans 16 amino acids. CDR3 sequence (DNA): TGCGCCAGCAGCTCTCGGACTCACCCCTTGTACAATGAGCAGTTCTTC. This translates into CASSSRTHPLYNEQFF.

This chain joins TRBV30 and TRBJ2-5; unclear D gene. V was shortened by 1 base and J by 0 bases, with 18 bases between the two germline ends. The germline V gene has CDR1 GTSNPN and CDR2 SVGIG (reference sequence). There are 17 residues in the CDR3. The CDR3 reads CAWSGSPLVGYQETQYF. CDR3 nucleotide sequence: TGTGCCTGGAGTGGGTCCCCCCTAGTTGGGTACCAAGAGACCCAGTACTTC.

This chain connects TRBV19 to TRBJ1-1; 7 nucleotides line up with TRBD1. CDR3 length equals 11 residues. V shed 5 bases and J 11 bases; nucleotides not matched to a gene: 5. The V gene's germline CDR1 is LNHDA and CDR2 SQIVND (reference sequence). The CDR3 coding sequence is TGTGCCAGTAGTCCAGGGGGTTTCGCTTTCTTT. It yields the protein CASSPGGFAFF. Supplemented by reference TRBV19 and TRBJ1-1, the full variable domain reads DGGITQSPKYLFRKEGQNVTLSCEQNLNHDAMYWYRQDPGQGLRLIYYSQIVNDFQKGDIAEGYSVSREKKESFPLTVTSAQKNPTAFYLCASSPGGFAFFGQGTRLTVV.

This clone was detected a few times. This chain uses TRBV5-1 with TRBJ2-2; D might be TRBD1 (6 bases). Per germline, CDR1 SGHRS and CDR2 YFSETQ. V was cut by 5 bases and J by 6 bases, with 14 bases left in between. CDR3 length: 14 amino acids. CDR3 sequence reads: CASRTQGMAGELFF. The CDR3 DNA sequence: TGCGCCAGCAGGACACAGGGTATGGCCGGGGAGCTGTTTTTT.

The CDR3 DNA reads as TGTGCCAGCAGTTTTTTCGCGGCCTCCTACGAGCAGTACTTC. Residues: CASSFFAASYEQYF. The chain has TRBV27 and TRBJ2-7; D remains ambiguous. V was shortened by 3 bases and J by 0 bases, with 9 bases between the two germline ends. This CDR3 contains 14 residues. In germline, CDR1 is MNHEY, CDR2 SMNVEV (reference sequence).

This clone was observed once. The chain has TRBV7-9 and TRBJ1-2, with D uncertain. CDR1 and CDR2 from the germline V gene are SEHNR and FQNEAQ (reference sequence). This CDR3 spans 12 amino acids. V shed 5 bases and J shed 7 bases, with 11 bases lying between them. The CDR3 region is CASSPDIAGYTF. The DNA for the CDR3 is TGTGCCAGCAGCCCAGATATCGCTGGCTACACCTTC. The complete variable domain, with remaining parts taken from reference TRBV7-9 and TRBJ1-2, reads DTGVSQNPRHKITKRGQNVTFRCDPISEHNRLYWYRQTLGQGPEFLTYFQNEAQLEKSRLLSDRFSAERPKGSFSTLEIQRTEQGDSAMYLCASSPDIAGYTFGSGTRLTVV.

V is TRBV5-1 and J is TRBJ2-7; TRBD2 matches at 11 bases. The V and J ends lost 1 base and 2 bases, in that order; junction bases with no gene match: 2. CDR1 is SGHRS and CDR2 is YFSETQ in the germline V gene. CDR3 length: 15 amino acids. This CDR3 reads CASSLPGLAAYEQYF. CDR3 coding DNA: TGCGCCAGCAGCTTGCCGGGACTAGCGGCCTACGAGCAGTACTTC.

The rearrangement joins TRBV6-5 to TRBJ2-7, with a possible D match to TRBD2 (6 bases). Germline V lookup: CDR1 MNHEY, CDR2 SVGAGI. V lost 7 bases to trimming and J lost 0 bases, with 13 bases between them. CDR3 length: 14 residues. In DNA, the CDR3 is TGTGCCAGCACCCTACAAGCGGGCTCCTACGAGCAGTACTTC. Its translation: CASTLQAGSYEQYF.

The V and J genes are TRBV7-9 and TRBJ2-7; 9 positions match TRBD2. Germline-derived CDR1 and CDR2 are SEHNR and FQNEAQ (reference sequence). The V and J ends lost 8 bases and 4 bases, in that order; junction bases with no gene match: 9. The length of the CDR3 is 14 residues. CDR3 sequence reads: CASDSGSLPYEQYF. The CDR3 DNA reads TGTGCCAGCGATAGCGGGAGCCTCCCTTACGAGCAGTACTTC.

The table lists this clone with a few counts. This sequence joins TRBV21-1 and TRBJ1-2; the tabulated D call, TRBD1, remains unverified against the DNA. TRBV21-1 is a recognized pseudogene. This CDR3 comprises 15 residues. Here the CDR3 DNA reads TGTGCCAGCAGCAAAAGGCTCGGGACAGGGAATGGCTACACCTTC. This gives the protein CASSKRLGTGNGYTF.

The chain carries TRBV2 and TRBJ1-1; D is unresolved. The germline V gene encodes CDR1 SNHLY and CDR2 FYNNEI. The CDR3 runs 14 residues. Deletions cut 6 bases from V and 4 bases from J, with 15 bases between. The CDR3 sequence: CASSPQVEGTEAFF. For the CDR3, the DNA is TGTGCCAGCAGCCCGCAGGTGGAGGGCACTGAAGCTTTCTTT.

The rearrangement joins TRBV5-4 to TRBJ2-5; tentative D call: TRBD1 (8 bases). The CDR3 contains 15 residues. Trimming left V 4 bases short and J 5 bases short, with 18 bases between. Looked up from germline, CDR1 is SGHNT and CDR2 is YYREEE (reference sequence). The CDR3 DNA is TGTGCCAGCAGCGGGGGGGCAGGGGGCATTGAGACCCAGTACTTC. Translated: CASSGGAGGIETQYF.

V is TRBV6-1 and J is TRBJ2-5, with TRBD1 identical over 8 bases. With the DNA end fitting TRBJ2-7 better, the J assignment may be wrong. The CDR3 is made up of 12 amino acids. Germline V gene data show CDR1 as MNHNS and CDR2 as SASEGT. CDR3 coding DNA: TGTGCCAGCAGGATGGGACAGGTCGAGCAGTACTTC. Its protein is CASRMGQVEQYF.

The genes are TRBV10-3 and TRBJ1-2; D gene uncertain. V lost 6 bases, J lost 4 bases, and 15 bases lay in between. CDR1 and CDR2 (germline): ENHRY, SYGVKD. The length of the CDR3 is 14 residues. The CDR3 protein is CAISGGIQSYGYTF. DNA for the CDR3: TGTGCCATCAGCGGAGGAATACAGTCCTATGGCTACACCTTC.

V usage is TRBV28 and J usage is TRBJ2-1, with 8 bases that match TRBD2. The V segment lost 7 bases and the J segment 1 base; nucleotides outside the gene matches: 6. This CDR3 region has 15 residues. Germline V gives CDR1 MDHEN, CDR2 SYDVKM. The CDR3 DNA reads TGTGCCAGCAACCAACTAGCGGAGTCCTACAATGAGCAGTTCTTC. Encoded protein: CASNQLAESYNEQFF.

This clone turned up a few times. The J gene is TRBJ2-7, the V gene TRBV11-2, with 7 bases identical to TRBD1. The CDR3 is made up of 17 amino acids. Germline loops: CDR1 SGHAT, CDR2 FQNNGV. J gave up 5 bases and V 2 bases, and 15 bases lay outside the gene matches. CDR3 in DNA: TGTGCCAGCAGCTTAAACCCCCTGGACAGGATGAGCAACGAGCAGTACTTC. Protein product: CASSLNPLDRMSNEQYF.

V and J are TRBV2 and TRBJ2-3; 8 positions match TRBD1. The germline V gene has CDR1 SNHLY and CDR2 FYNNEI. V gave up 7 bases and J gave up 3 bases; unmatched junction bases: 3. The CDR3 has 13 amino acids. CDR3 DNA: TGTGCCAGCAAGGACAGGGATACAGATACGCAGTATTTT. It codes for CASKDRDTDTQYF.

This chain links TRBV9 with TRBJ2-3; 13 bases are a match to TRBD2. Germline CDR1 SGDLS, CDR2 YYNGEE. This CDR3 has 17 residues. The V segment lost 3 bases and the J segment 4 bases; nucleotides outside the gene matches: 8. CDR3 amino acids: CASSGGVGLAGADTQYF. The CDR3 DNA sequence: TGTGCCAGCAGCGGGGGGGTAGGACTAGCGGGAGCAGATACGCAGTATTTT.